Listed below are T cell receptor beta chains from one sample, sequenced in a study of T cells after yellow fever vaccination. TCRdb independently ran MiXCR on the 5' RACE reads; one entry per CDR3 protein. There are around 320,000 distinct CDR3 sequences in the sample; 3.5% to 4.5% occur only once, and 15% to 20% lies in the top ten. The sample was PBMCs, taken 15 days after the yellow fever booster vaccination. Source of these receptors: a man aged 18 to 30 who received the YFV17D yellow fever vaccine. Both conserved end residues are trimmed from each CDR3. A clone size is listed for some rows: how often the clone was seen (once, few, many), or a class if it is expanded.

TRBJ2-3 | - | TRBV5-1 | ASSLDAQRDTQY
TRBJ2-3 | many | TRBV7-2 | ASREGITQY
TRBJ2-1 | few | TRBV6-5 | ASSYGEGAVNEQF
TRBJ2-5 | many | TRBV2 | ASLRGHIQETQY
TRBJ2-2 | few | TRBV7-2 | ASSLFFPGYTGELF
TRBJ2-1 | few | TRBV12-3/TRBV12-4 | ATHQGLAWNEQF
TRBJ2-5 | many | TRBV27 | ASSLSGAQY
TRBJ2-1 | few | TRBV7-9 | ASSSGWLVGSYNEQF
TRBJ2-7 | - | TRBV7-8 | ASSLVGQSYEQY
TRBJ2-7 | many | TRBV15 | ATSRDGGMGDEQY
TRBJ2-3 | - | TRBV6-5 | ASTGPGTDTQY
TRBJ1-3 | few | TRBV5-1 | ASSMTGLTSGNTIY
TRBJ2-5 | - | TRBV29-1 | SVDDDRRETQY
TRBJ2-1 | few | TRBV5-4 | ASSLPLIGQGSYNEQF
TRBJ2-7 | many | TRBV7-9 | ASRAGTSLAYEQY
TRBJ1-1 | - | TRBV12-5 | ASGSTGYTEAF
TRBJ1-5 | few | TRBV5-1 | ASSLAAGRGQPQH
TRBJ2-3 | few | TRBV5-1 | ASSPKRGTSVDTDTQY
TRBJ2-1 | many | TRBV12-3/TRBV12-4 | ASRPGLTVLGEQF
TRBJ1-1 | few | TRBV6-6 | ASGKPGNTEAF
TRBJ2-7 | many | TRBV6-1 | ASSDPASYEQY
TRBJ2-1 | - | TRBV4-3 | ASSQRTGKVFGQF
TRBJ2-3 | - | TRBV19 | AGSPGHTDTQY
TRBJ2-7 | few | TRBV3-1 | ASSQNPGLAGHTYEQY
TRBJ2-4 | - | TRBV5-5 | ASSFLQENIQY
TRBJ2-4 | many | TRBV6-6 | ASSYSAGLVGTKNIQY
TRBJ1-5 | - | TRBV4-3 | ASSQEVQKHSNQPQH
TRBJ2-2 | many | TRBV18 | ASSPGDSTNTGELF
TRBJ1-4 | few | TRBV4-1 | ASSQGAGGNWLVSNEKLF
TRBJ2-3 | many | TRBV12-3/TRBV12-4 | ASSLPGGAGTDTQY
TRBJ2-7 | - | TRBV3-1 | ASSQGSKRGALLPSSYEQY
TRBJ1-3 | many | TRBV4-1 | ASSPSLPGGNTIY
TRBJ1-6 | few | TRBV5-4 | ASSVPSGPLH
TRBJ2-2 | many | TRBV2 | ATEGQVGGELF
TRBJ1-1 | - | TRBV5-6 | ASSLVGIGTEAF
TRBJ2-5 | many | TRBV10-3 | AISDGGQGGQETQY
TRBJ2-5 | many | TRBV15 | ATSRDYLAETQY
TRBJ2-7 | - | TRBV7-9 | ASSLGDLYEQY
TRBJ2-1 | few | TRBV6-5 | ASSYPSGAYNEQF
TRBJ2-1 | - | TRBV6-1 | ASRSGGSRNEQF
TRBJ2-5 | many | TRBV7-2 | ASSSIRTGQETQY
TRBJ1-1 | many | TRBV5-1 | ASSFNTEAF
TRBJ2-7 | - | TRBV7-2 | ASRLSAGVYEQY